A selection of T cell receptor beta chains follows, all from one sample in a study of T-cell memory formation after mild COVID-19. TCRdb fed the 5' RACE reads into MiXCR, producing one record per CDR3 protein. This table holds around 300,000 distinct CDR3 sequences, about 13% found once. The sample consisted of PBMCs or a T cell subset sorted from them (not recorded which). The receptors come from a young man who had mild COVID-19 (a few samples of this study predate the infection). Cell type and time point are not known. The CDR3 runs from the conserved cysteine through the conserved F or W. Fields, in order: clone size, V gene, J gene, D gene, CDR3 DNA, CDR3 protein. The D gene is left open where the match is weak. Some rows mark clone size as missing; the rest say once, few, many or name a class of expanded clone.

size: few
V: TRBV7-2
J: TRBJ2-1
D: NA
DNA: TGTGCCAGCAGCTTAATGCCGCTCTCCTACAATGAGCAGTTCTTC
CDR3: CASSLMPLSYNEQFF

size: NA
V: TRBV5-1
J: TRBJ1-6
D: NA
DNA: TGCGCCAGCAGCTTGGAGAGCACCAGCTCCTATAATTCACCCCTCCACTTT
CDR3: CASSLESTSSYNSPLHF

size: NA
V: TRBV11-2
J: TRBJ1-1
D: NA
DNA: TGTGCCAGCAGCTTTAGTTTCGGATCGGCGGTTAACACTGAAGCTTTCTTT
CDR3: CASSFSFGSAVNTEAFF

size: NA
V: TRBV12-5
J: TRBJ2-3
D: NA
DNA: TGTGCTAGTGGTTTGTCCCGGGAGTTATATTTT
CDR3: CASGLSRELYF

size: NA
V: TRBV20-1
J: TRBJ2-7
D: NA
DNA: TGCAGTGCTAGAGATCGGAGGGGGGCCTCCTACGAGCAGTACTTC
CDR3: CSARDRRGASYEQYF

size: few
V: TRBV5-1
J: TRBJ1-5
D: NA
DNA: TGCGCCAGCAGCTTGGCGCCAGGCGATAGCAATCAGCCCCAGCATTTT
CDR3: CASSLAPGDSNQPQHF

size: NA
V: TRBV7-8
J: TRBJ1-5
D: TRBD1
DNA: TGTGCCAGCAGCCCGACAGGGGTTAACAATCAGCCCCAGCATTTT
CDR3: CASSPTGVNNQPQHF

size: few
V: TRBV11-3
J: TRBJ2-3
D: NA
DNA: TGTGCCAGCAGCACCTCGGCCACGGGGTTGGATACGCAGTATTTT
CDR3: CASSTSATGLDTQYF

size: NA
V: TRBV18
J: TRBJ1-5
D: NA
DNA: TGTGCCAGCTCACCGGGACACCAGGGACAGCCCCAGCATTTT
CDR3: CASSPGHQGQPQHF

size: few
V: TRBV20-1
J: TRBJ2-1
D: NA
DNA: TGCAGTGCTGGCACGCCAGACGAAAATGAGCAGTTCTTC
CDR3: CSAGTPDENEQFF

size: NA
V: TRBV29-1
J: TRBJ1-1
D: NA
DNA: TGCAGCGTCCTCCCCTTGCAGGGTCGGACCGAAGCTTTCTTT
CDR3: CSVLPLQGRTEAFF

size: few
V: TRBV27
J: TRBJ1-1
D: TRBD1
DNA: TGTGCCAGCAGCCGTCTAGGGGGGACAGGGCTGGCTTTCTTT
CDR3: CASSRLGGTGLAFF

size: few
V: TRBV7-2
J: TRBJ2-7
D: NA
DNA: TGTGCCAGCAGCTTCGATGCCCAGGGTTTCATTTACGAGCAGTACTTC
CDR3: CASSFDAQGFIYEQYF

size: many
V: TRBV6-2/TRBV6-3
J: TRBJ1-6
D: NA
DNA: TGTGCCAGCAGTTCCCCGGGAAATTCACCCCTCCACTTT
CDR3: CASSSPGNSPLHF

size: NA
V: TRBV5-8
J: TRBJ1-2
D: TRBD1
DNA: TGTGCCAGCAGCCTGAGGGACAGGCCAATATCTGGCTACACCTTC
CDR3: CASSLRDRPISGYTF

size: few
V: TRBV24-1
J: TRBJ2-5
D: TRBD2
DNA: TGTGCCACCAGTGATTCGACTAGCGGGGGGGCCCAAGAGACCCAGTACTTC
CDR3: CATSDSTSGGAQETQYF

size: few
V: TRBV13
J: TRBJ2-1
D: TRBD2
DNA: TGTGCCAGCAGCTTATGGCTTGTGGGACTAGGGGGCAATGAGCAGTTCTTC
CDR3: CASSLWLVGLGGNEQFF

size: many
V: TRBV3-1
J: TRBJ2-1
D: TRBD1
DNA: TGTGCCAGCTCTACCCCAGGGGGAAACAATGAGCAGTTCTTC
CDR3: CASSTPGGNNEQFF

size: NA
V: TRBV12-3/TRBV12-4
J: TRBJ1-1
D: TRBD1
DNA: TGTGCCAGCAGTGGACAGGGCGGCGCTGAAGCTTTCTTT
CDR3: CASSGQGGAEAFF

size: few
V: TRBV11-2
J: TRBJ2-2
D: TRBD2
DNA: TGTGCCAGCAGCCACCGGACTAGCGGCGGGGAGCTGTTTTTT
CDR3: CASSHRTSGGELFF

size: NA
V: TRBV29-1
J: TRBJ2-5
D: NA
DNA: TGCAGCGTTTGCCGGGACGGGTCTAAAGAGACCCAGTACTTC
CDR3: CSVCRDGSKETQYF

size: few
V: TRBV29-1
J: TRBJ1-2
D: NA
DNA: TGCAGCGTAGAGACAGATAACTATGGCTACACCTTC
CDR3: CSVETDNYGYTF